Following are 18 T cell receptor beta chains from one sample sequenced in a study of shared clonotypes between healthy human individuals. Assay used: immunoSEQ multiplex PCR; TCRdb lists only in-frame clones, some missing. The data show about 1.5 million clones, roughly 96% seen once. What was sequenced was naive CD4+ T cells sorted from blood. Subset: CD45RA+ positively selected. These receptors were obtained from a young man in good health.

This sequence joins TRBV6-1 and TRBJ2-4; 11 bases agree with TRBD2. The germline V gene has CDR1 MNHNS and CDR2 SASEGT. The CDR3 sequence is 19 residues long. Germline trimming cut 2 bases from V and 0 bases from J; bases unmatched to any gene: 9. CDR3 bases: TGTGCCAGCAGTGAAAAGACTAGCGGGGCCTTTCTAGCCAAAAACATTCAGTACTTC. Protein: CASSEKTSGAFLAKNIQYF.

V is TRBV6-1 and J is TRBJ2-3; D uncertain. This CDR3 region has 10 residues. V lost 7 bases and J lost 5, with 4 bases in between. Per germline, CDR1 MNHNS and CDR2 SASEGT. CDR3 sequence reads: CASTLDTQYF. CDR3 nucleotides: TGTGCCAGCACGTTAGATACGCAGTATTTT.

Comment on this clone: The same CDR3 can be traced to other DNA sequences in this sample. This chain uses TRBV18 with TRBJ1-5; 9 bases agree with TRBD1. The CDR3 covers 15 residues. CDR1 KGHSH and CDR2 LQKENI come from the germline V gene. J lost 7 bases, V lost 0 bases, and 4 bases had no gene match. The CDR3 DNA sequence: TGTGCCAGCTCACCACCGGGACAGGGCGGGCAGCCCCAGCATTTT. Translation: CASSPPGQGGQPQHF.

This clone has just one count. V usage is TRBV6-1 and J usage is TRBJ1-1; D might be TRBD1 (6 bases). In germline, CDR1 is MNHNS, CDR2 SASEGT. V lost 4 bases and J lost 11, with 17 bases in between. This CDR3 is 13 amino acids long. The CDR3 sequence is CASSGGGQSTAFF. Written as DNA, the CDR3 is TGTGCCAGCAGTGGAGGGGGGCAGAGTACGGCTTTCTTT.

With respect to this clone: Sequence at one end of the junction differs from germline and may be a read error. The chain carries TRBV7-8 and TRBJ2-1; D remains ambiguous. There are 15 residues in the CDR3. The V gene's germline CDR1 is SGHVS and CDR2 FQNEAQ. The CDR3 is CASRLAISSYNEQFF. The CDR3 DNA follows: TGTGCCAGCAGATTAGCCATAAGCTCCTACAATGAGCAGTTCTTC.

This rearrangement joins TRBV4-1 to TRBJ2-2, with no clear D. Trimming cost V 2 bases and J 6 bases, with 7 bases left between them. The CDR3 totals 13 residues. The germline CDR1 and CDR2 sequences are MGHRA and YSYEKL. The CDR3 region has the DNA TGCGCCAGCAGCCAACTCGTATCCGGGGAGCTGTTTTTT. Its translation: CASSQLVSGELFF.

This chain uses TRBV27 with TRBJ2-1, with 7 nucleotides matching TRBD2. Per the germline V gene, CDR1 is MNHEY and CDR2 is SMNVEV (reference sequence). This CDR3 is 17 amino acids long. V was clipped by 3 bases and J by 8 bases; unmatched bases: 16. The CDR3 reads CASSLIRGPGTTHEQFF. CDR3 nucleotides: TGTGCCAGCAGTTTGATCAGAGGCCCCGGGACTACACATGAGCAGTTCTTC.

The V call is TRBV5-1, the J call TRBJ2-7; 10 bases agree with TRBD1. Unmatched junction bases numbered 9, after V lost 3 bases and J lost 6 bases. CDR1 is SGHRS and CDR2 is YFSETQ in the germline V gene. The CDR3 is 15 amino acids. CDR3 in DNA: TGCGCCAGCAGCTGGAGGGACAGGGGACTCTCCGAGCAGTACTTC. It translates to CASSWRDRGLSEQYF. The variable domain in full, with the rest retrieved from reference TRBV5-1 and TRBJ2-7, is KAGVTQTPRYLIKTRGQQVTLSCSPISGHRSVSWYQQTPGQGLQFLFEYFSETQRNKGNFPGRFSGRQFSNSRSEMNVSTLELGDSALYLCASSWRDRGLSEQYFGPGTRLTVT.

This chain connects TRBV15 to TRBJ2-4; D gene uncertain. The CDR3 is made up of 14 amino acids. The V end was cut by 5 bases, the J end by 6 bases, with 14 bases between. The germline V gene has CDR1 LNHNV and CDR2 YYDKDF (reference sequence). CDR3 bases: TGTGCCACCAGCGACCCCATTAAGATAAACATTCAGTACTTC. It specifies CATSDPIKINIQYF.

This rearrangement joins TRBV10-3 to TRBJ1-1; TRBD1 is a possible D gene (6 bases). From germline, CDR1 is ENHRY and CDR2 SYGVKD. CDR3 size: 14 residues. The V end lost 3 bases, the J end lost 9 bases, and 17 bases lay between the germline ends. CDR3 bases: TGTGCCATCAGTGAACACAGGGCGCCGGAGAAAGCTTTCTTT. This translates into CAISEHRAPEKAFF.

The chain couples TRBV28 to TRBJ2-3, with 14 bases fitting TRBD2. The CDR3 extends over 16 amino acids. CDR1 is MDHEN and CDR2 is SYDVKM in the germline V gene. V trimming: 6 bases; J trimming: 5 bases; junction bases outside the gene matches: 7. The CDR3 spells CASRNGLAGGQDTQYF. The CDR3 coding sequence is TGTGCCAGCAGGAACGGACTAGCGGGAGGTCAAGATACGCAGTATTTT.

Worth noting for this clone: The same CDR3 can be traced to other DNA sequences in this sample. The chain is built from TRBV9 and TRBJ2-7; D might be TRBD1 (7 bases). The V gene lost 0 bases and the J gene lost 3 bases, with 10 bases spanning the gap. Germline values: CDR1 SGDLS, CDR2 YYNGEE. The CDR3 length is 14 residues. This CDR3 reads CASSVGQGGYEQYF. CDR3 in DNA: TGTGCCAGCAGCGTAGGACAGGGAGGCTACGAGCAGTACTTC.

This clone occurred a few times. The chain combines TRBV9 with TRBJ2-1, with TRBD1 as a possible D gene (6 bases). The ends were cut back, 1 base at V and 8 bases at J, with 16 bases in the middle. CDR1 is SGDLS and CDR2 is YYNGEE in the germline V gene. The CDR3 is 15 amino acids. CDR3 coding DNA: TGTGCCAGCAGCGTAAACAGGGTCCAAGGGCATGAGCAGTTCTTC. Residues: CASSVNRVQGHEQFF.

The chain has TRBV30 and TRBJ2-7, with 12 bases fitting TRBD2. This CDR3 has 20 residues. CDR1 and CDR2 (germline): GTSNPN, SVGIG (reference sequence). The V segment lost 2 bases and the J segment 2 bases; nucleotides outside the gene matches: 19. DNA of the CDR3: TGTGCCTGGAGTTCCCGCGGACTAGCGGGGCCCACGGCGGGGCCCTACGAGCAGTACTTC. Protein product: CAWSSRGLAGPTAGPYEQYF. The full variable domain, completed using reference TRBV30 and TRBJ2-7, is SQTIHQWPATLVQPVGSPLSLECTVEGTSNPNLYWYRQAAGRGLQLLFYSVGIGQISSEVPQNLSASRPQDRQFILSSKKLLLSDSGFYLCAWSSRGLAGPTAGPYEQYFGPGTRLTVT.

The J gene is TRBJ1-4, the V gene TRBV5-1, with 9 bases fitting TRBD1. Germline assignment: CDR1 SGHRS and CDR2 YFSETQ. Losses at the gene ends were 4 bases for V and 7 bases for J; bases not matched to a gene: 8. The CDR3 consists of 15 residues. The CDR3 region has the DNA TGCGCCAGCAGCGTTTCCGGGACAGGGTTTGAAAAACTGTTTTTT. Its translation is CASSVSGTGFEKLFF.

The V call is TRBV5-1, the J call TRBJ2-5; TRBD1 agrees at 7 bases. The CDR3 consists of 15 residues. CDR1 is SGHRS, CDR2 YFSETQ, per germline. The J segment lost 3 bases and the V segment lost 0 bases, leaving 5 bases of the junction unmatched. The chain's CDR3 is CASSLAGQRKETQYF. CDR3 in DNA: TGCGCCAGCAGCTTGGCGGGACAGAGAAAAGAGACCCAGTACTTC. Combining the CDR3 with reference TRBV5-1 and TRBJ2-5 gives the whole variable domain KAGVTQTPRYLIKTRGQQVTLSCSPISGHRSVSWYQQTPGQGLQFLFEYFSETQRNKGNFPGRFSGRQFSNSRSEMNVSTLELGDSALYLCASSLAGQRKETQYFGPGTRLLVL.

The genes are TRBV5-4 and TRBJ2-7; 13 bases are a match to TRBD2. The CDR3 has 15 residues. Trimming cost V 4 bases and J 4 bases; bases outside gene matches: 5. Germline V CDR1 and CDR2: SGHNT, YYREEE (reference sequence). CDR3 coding DNA: TGTGCCAGCAGCATCGGACTAGCGGGAGATTACGAGCAGTACTTC. Its protein product is CASSIGLAGDYEQYF.

CDR3 in amino acids: CATSRGVLGEKLFF. CDR3 DNA sequence: TGTGCCACCAGCAGAGGGGTTTTGGGTGAAAAACTGTTTTTT. The rearrangement uses TRBV15 and TRBJ1-4, with no clear D. The ends were cut back, 1 base at V and 7 bases at J, with 10 bases in the middle. The V gene's germline CDR1 is LNHNV and CDR2 YYDKDF (reference sequence). The CDR3 extends over 14 amino acids.